These 19 T cell receptor beta chains were sequenced from one sample in a study of beta chain features in type 1 diabetes. These receptors are not linked to any known antigen. Study-wide points: Patients with Type 1 diabetes showed moderately but significantly shorter TCRB CDR3s in all four CD4+ subsets.

Of the isolated RNA, all was reverse transcribed, and so the sequenced material was expressed TCRB transcripts. Clones were read by immunoSEQ multiplex PCR, and TCRdb kept only the in-frame ones, dropping some. The profile covers roughly 100,000 clones, with under 30% appearing a single time and less than 0.65% taken by the ten largest. Sequenced material: central memory CD4+ T cells from blood. Source of these receptors: a woman aged 18-30 years with type 1 diabetes.

The chain is built from TRBV2 and TRBJ2-5, with TRBD2 identical over 15 bases. The J call is in doubt because the DNA end fits TRBJ2-7 better. Germline loops: CDR1 SNHLY, CDR2 FYNNEI. The CDR3 consists of 14 residues. This CDR3 is CASMGLAGGTEQYF. CDR3 nucleotide sequence: TGTGCCAGCATGGGACTAGCGGGAGGTACCGAGCAGTACTTC.

The J gene is TRBJ1-5, the V gene TRBV19, with a tentative D call TRBD1 (6 bases). This CDR3 has 13 residues. Germline assignment: CDR1 LNHDA and CDR2 SQIVND (reference sequence). Trimming stripped 9 bases from V and 4 bases from J, with 13 bases between. The CDR3 DNA reads as TGTGCCAGCGGGCAGGGGATAAATCAGCCCCAGCATTTT. It codes for CASGQGINQPQHF. Supplemented by reference TRBV19 and TRBJ1-5, the full variable domain reads DGGITQSPKYLFRKEGQNVTLSCEQNLNHDAMYWYRQDPGQGLRLIYYSQIVNDFQKGDIAEGYSVSREKKESFPLTVTSAQKNPTAFYLCASGQGINQPQHFGDGTRLSIL.

The chain has TRBV2 and TRBJ2-1, with 7 bases aligning to TRBD2. V was clipped by 7 bases and J by 4 bases; unmatched bases: 10. Looked up from germline, CDR1 is SNHLY and CDR2 is FYNNEI. This CDR3 contains 15 residues. CDR3 sequence reads: CASTQSGDGYNEQFF. Written as DNA, the CDR3 is TGTGCCAGCACCCAAAGCGGGGATGGATACAATGAGCAGTTCTTC.

On this clone: The sample contains more than one DNA sequence encoding this CDR3. The chain joins TRBV30 to TRBJ1-5; D possibly corresponds to TRBD1 (6 bases). In germline, CDR1 is GTSNPN, CDR2 SVGIG (reference sequence). CDR3 length: 14 residues. V dropped 0 bases and J dropped 2 bases, with 8 bases sitting between them. The CDR3 DNA reads TGTGCCTGGAGTGTGGGGGCGCGCAATCAGCCCCAGCATTTT. It encodes CAWSVGARNQPQHF. Using reference TRBV30 and TRBJ1-5 for the parts outside the CDR3, the full variable domain is SQTIHQWPATLVQPVGSPLSLECTVEGTSNPNLYWYRQAAGRGLQLLFYSVGIGQISSEVPQNLSASRPQDRQFILSSKKLLLSDSGFYLCAWSVGARNQPQHFGDGTRLSIL.

The chain has TRBV18 and TRBJ2-3, with D tentatively TRBD2 (6 bases). This CDR3 is built from 14 residues. Germline-derived CDR1 and CDR2 are KGHSH and LQKENI. Trimming left V 3 bases short and J 1 base short, with 8 bases between. CDR3 in DNA: TGTGCCAGCTCACCTAGCGGCGGCACAGATACGCAGTATTTT. It specifies CASSPSGGTDTQYF.

This clone has a handful of counts. The V gene is TRBV19, the J gene TRBJ1-1; TRBD1 might be the D (5 bases). This CDR3 comprises 15 residues. Germline V gives CDR1 LNHDA, CDR2 SQIVND (reference sequence). Trimming cost V 2 bases and J 4 bases, with 14 bases left between them. The CDR3 nucleotides are TGTGCCAGTAGTATATTAGGGGTTCGGCGCACTGAAGCTTTCTTT. Its translation is CASSILGVRRTEAFF.

This clone was detected only a few times. This rearrangement joins TRBV2 to TRBJ2-3; 10 bases map to TRBD2. The J segment lost 0 bases and the V segment lost 4 bases, leaving 7 bases of the junction unmatched. Germline CDR1 and CDR2: SNHLY and FYNNEI. The CDR3 contains 17 residues. Here the CDR3 DNA reads TGTGCCAGCAGTGTTGGCCTAGCGGGAGTGAGCACAGATACGCAGTATTTT. Encoded protein: CASSVGLAGVSTDTQYF.

The J gene is TRBJ2-3, the V gene TRBV7-9; tentatively, D is TRBD1 (5 bases). V lost 1 base, J lost 4 bases, and 6 bases lay in between. This CDR3 is 13 amino acids long. Germline loops: CDR1 SEHNR, CDR2 FQNEAQ (reference sequence). CDR3 loop: CASSLVGADTQYF. The CDR3 DNA reads TGTGCCAGCAGCTTAGTAGGGGCAGATACGCAGTATTTT. Based on the CDR3 plus reference TRBV7-9 and TRBJ2-3, the full variable domain is DTGVSQNPRHKITKRGQNVTFRCDPISEHNRLYWYRQTLGQGPEFLTYFQNEAQLEKSRLLSDRFSAERPKGSFSTLEIQRTEQGDSAMYLCASSLVGADTQYFGPGTRLTVL.

This chain links TRBV4-3 with TRBJ1-2; 9 bases line up with TRBD1. Trimming removed 0 bases from V and 14 bases from J; junction bases left unmatched: 7. The CDR3 is 13 residues long. Germline V gives CDR1 LGHNA, CDR2 YSLEER. The CDR3 protein is CASSQELQGARTF. The CDR3 DNA reads as TGCGCCAGCAGCCAAGAACTACAGGGGGCTCGAACCTTC.

This chain joins TRBV18 and TRBJ1-2; TRBD1 matches at 12 bases. The length of the CDR3 is 15 residues. Germline assignment: CDR1 KGHSH and CDR2 LQKENI. The V segment lost 4 bases and the J segment 4 bases; nucleotides outside the gene matches: 4. The CDR3 sequence: CASSLGTGGSYGYTF. DNA for the CDR3: TGTGCCAGCTCACTCGGGACAGGGGGCAGCTATGGCTACACCTTC.

This clone has just a few counts. The chain is built from TRBV5-1 and TRBJ2-1, with 13 bases aligning to TRBD2. The CDR3 is 17 amino acids. Losses at the gene ends were 3 bases for V and 3 bases for J; bases not matched to a gene: 6. In germline, CDR1 is SGHRS, CDR2 YFSETQ. The CDR3 coding sequence is TGCGCCAGCAGCTCCCGGACTAGCGGGAGCCTCTACAATGAGCAGTTCTTC. This gives the protein CASSSRTSGSLYNEQFF.

In its sample, this clone was seen a few times. The V and J genes are TRBV4-2 and TRBJ2-1; TRBD2 matches 9 bases. Germline V gene lookup returns CDR1 LGHNA and CDR2 YNFKEQ. V gave up 4 bases and J gave up 6 bases; unmatched junction bases: 10. This CDR3 has 16 residues. Here the CDR3 DNA reads TGTGCCAGCAGCCCTGGTCCGGGACTAGCAGCCAATGAGCAGTTCTTC. Translating it yields CASSPGPGLAANEQFF.

The chain carries TRBV9 and TRBJ1-2; D might be TRBD1 (6 bases). The CDR3 runs 13 residues. The ends were cut back, 0 bases at V and 6 bases at J, with 9 bases in the middle. Germline loops: CDR1 SGDLS, CDR2 YYNGEE. The chain's CDR3 is CASSVATGHGYTF. CDR3 in DNA: TGTGCCAGCAGCGTAGCTACAGGGCATGGCTACACCTTC.

This clone was seen a few times. The chain is built from TRBV4-2 and TRBJ2-2, with 10 positions matching TRBD2. Germline assignment: CDR1 LGHNA and CDR2 YNFKEQ. This CDR3 region has 15 residues. V gave up 5 bases and J gave up 4 bases; unmatched junction bases: 4. The DNA of the CDR3 is TGTGCCAGCAGCGCTAGCGGGAGTTTCACCGGGGAGCTGTTTTTT. Translated, it gives CASSASGSFTGELFF.

This clone was seen only once. This chain connects TRBV19 to TRBJ2-6; 7 bases match TRBD1. Trimming cost V 3 bases and J 2 bases; bases outside gene matches: 4. Per the germline V gene, CDR1 is LNHDA and CDR2 is SQIVND (reference sequence). This CDR3 region has 16 residues. CDR3 DNA: TGTGCCAGTAGTATCCGGACAGGTACTGGGGCCAACGTCCTGACTTTC. As protein: CASSIRTGTGANVLTF. The full variable domain, in which reference TRBV19 and TRBJ2-6 provide the parts outside the CDR3, is DGGITQSPKYLFRKEGQNVTLSCEQNLNHDAMYWYRQDPGQGLRLIYYSQIVNDFQKGDIAEGYSVSREKKESFPLTVTSAQKNPTAFYLCASSIRTGTGANVLTFGAGSRLTVL.

The rearrangement links TRBV28 to TRBJ2-7; D possibly corresponds to TRBD1 (6 bases). The CDR3 totals 16 residues. V was pared by 3 bases and J by 3 bases, with 18 bases between. Germline V lookup: CDR1 MDHEN, CDR2 SYDVKM. CDR3 loop: CASSFPQGSRVYEQYF. The DNA for the CDR3 is TGTGCCAGCAGTTTCCCTCAGGGGAGCAGGGTCTACGAGCAGTACTTC.

The V call is TRBV7-2, the J call TRBJ2-2, with 8 bases fitting TRBD2. Germline V gene lookup returns CDR1 SGHTA and CDR2 FQGNSA. The junction had 5 bases not matched to a gene; V was cut back by 1 base and J by 4 bases. The CDR3 length is 16 residues. The CDR3 spells CASSLESGRGTGELFF. The CDR3 nucleotides read TGTGCCAGCAGCTTAGAGAGCGGGAGAGGCACCGGGGAGCTGTTTTTT.

V gene TRBV30 combines with J gene TRBJ2-5; D unresolved. Deletions cut 0 bases from V and 4 bases from J, with 6 bases between. Germline V gene lookup returns CDR1 GTSNPN and CDR2 SVGIG (reference sequence). The CDR3 length is 12 residues. This CDR3 is CAWSVFGETQYF. The CDR3 bases are TGTGCCTGGAGTGTCTTCGGAGAGACCCAGTACTTC.

The rearrangement uses TRBV28 and TRBJ1-4; D is possibly TRBD1 (6 bases). Germline CDR1 reads MDHEN; CDR2 reads SYDVKM. The V gene lost 5 bases and the J gene lost 8 bases, with 15 bases spanning the gap. The CDR3 loop spans 14 amino acids. The CDR3 DNA follows: TGTGCCAGCAGTCCGGGACAAAAACCCGAAAAACTGTTTTTT. Protein sequence: CASSPGQKPEKLFF.